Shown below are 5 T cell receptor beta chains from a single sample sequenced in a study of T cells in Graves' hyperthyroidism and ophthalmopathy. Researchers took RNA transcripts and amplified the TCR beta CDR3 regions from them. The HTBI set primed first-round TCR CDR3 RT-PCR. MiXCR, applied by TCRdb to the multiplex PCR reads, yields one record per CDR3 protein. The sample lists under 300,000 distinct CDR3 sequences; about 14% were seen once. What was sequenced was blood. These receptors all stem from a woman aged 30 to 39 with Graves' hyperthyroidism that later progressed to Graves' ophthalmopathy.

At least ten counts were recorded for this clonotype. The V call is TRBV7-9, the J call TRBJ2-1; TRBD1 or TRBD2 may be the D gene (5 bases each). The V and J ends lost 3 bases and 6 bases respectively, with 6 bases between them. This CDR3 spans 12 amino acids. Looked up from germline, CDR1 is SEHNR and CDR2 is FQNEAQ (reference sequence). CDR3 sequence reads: CASSLGVNEQFF. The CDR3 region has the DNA TGTGCCAGCAGCTTGGGGGTCAATGAGCAGTTCTTC. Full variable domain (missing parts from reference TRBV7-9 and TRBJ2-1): DTGVSQNPRHKITKRGQNVTFRCDPISEHNRLYWYRQTLGQGPEFLTYFQNEAQLEKSRLLSDRFSAERPKGSFSTLEIQRTEQGDSAMYLCASSLGVNEQFFGPGTRLTVL.

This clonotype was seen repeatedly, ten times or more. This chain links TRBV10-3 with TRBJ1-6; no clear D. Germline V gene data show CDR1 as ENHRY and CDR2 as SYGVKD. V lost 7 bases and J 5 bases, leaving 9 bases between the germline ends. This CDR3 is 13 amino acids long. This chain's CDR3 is CAITADDNSPLHF. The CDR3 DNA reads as TGTGCCATCACCGCGGACGATAATTCACCCCTCCACTTT.

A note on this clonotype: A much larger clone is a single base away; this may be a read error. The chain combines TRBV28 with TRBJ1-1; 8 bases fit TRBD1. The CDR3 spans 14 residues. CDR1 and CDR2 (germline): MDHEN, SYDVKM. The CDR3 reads CASSQQTGVGLASF. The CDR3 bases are TGTGCCAGCAGCCAACAGACAGGGGTGGGTTTGGCTTCCTTT. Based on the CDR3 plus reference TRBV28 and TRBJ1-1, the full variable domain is DVKVTQSSRYLVKRTGEKVFLECVQDMDHENMFWYRQDPGLGLRLIYFSYDVKMKEKGDIPEGYSVSREKKERFSLILESASTNQTSMYLCASSQQTGVGLASFGQGTRLTVV.

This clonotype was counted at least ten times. This chain's CDR3 is CASSRDVGIAEAFF. The CDR3 DNA reads TGTGCCAGCAGTCGGGACGTGGGGATCGCTGAAGCTTTCTTT. The rearrangement joins TRBV12-3 or TRBV12-4 to TRBJ1-1, with D perhaps TRBD1 (5 bases). V dropped 5 bases and J dropped 6 bases, with 16 bases sitting between them. The CDR3 has 14 residues.

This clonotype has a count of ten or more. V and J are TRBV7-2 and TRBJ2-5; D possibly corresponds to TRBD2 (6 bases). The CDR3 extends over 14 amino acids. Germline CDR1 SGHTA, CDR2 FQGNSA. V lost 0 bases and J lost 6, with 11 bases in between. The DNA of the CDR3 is TGTGCCAGCAGCTTAGCGTCCGGGAGACAGACCCAGTACTTC. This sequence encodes CASSLASGRQTQYF. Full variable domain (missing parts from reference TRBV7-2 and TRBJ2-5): GAGVSQSPSNKVTEKGKDVELRCDPISGHTALYWYRQSLGQGLEFLIYFQGNSAPDKSGLPSDRFSAERTGGSVSTLTIQRTQQEDSAVYLCASSLASGRQTQYFGPGTRLLVL.